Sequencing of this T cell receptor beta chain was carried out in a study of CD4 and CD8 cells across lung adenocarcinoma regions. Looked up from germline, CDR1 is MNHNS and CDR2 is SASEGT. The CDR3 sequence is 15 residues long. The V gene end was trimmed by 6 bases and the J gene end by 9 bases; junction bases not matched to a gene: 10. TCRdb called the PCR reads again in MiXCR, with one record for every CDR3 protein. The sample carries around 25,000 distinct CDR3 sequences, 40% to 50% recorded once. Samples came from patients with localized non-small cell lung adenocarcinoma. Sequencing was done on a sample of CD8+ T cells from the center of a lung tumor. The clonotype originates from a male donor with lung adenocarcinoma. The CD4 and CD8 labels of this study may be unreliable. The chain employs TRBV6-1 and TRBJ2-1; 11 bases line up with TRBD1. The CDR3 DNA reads TGTGCCAGCAGGGCCCGGGACAGGGGGTCGGGTGAGCAGTTCTTC. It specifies CASRARDRGSGEQFF.